The 13 T cell receptor beta chains listed next were all sequenced from one sample in a study of blood T cell repertoires in COVID-19. Data came from immunoSEQ multiplex PCR; TCRdb stores just in-frame clones and leaves some out. The data show under 200,000 clones, over 75% seen once. Sequencing was carried out using PBMCs or T cells enriched from blood (not recorded which). These receptors were collected from a woman in her fifties or sixties who had recovered from COVID-19.

V usage is TRBV4-3 and J usage is TRBJ1-1; perhaps TRBD1 as D (6 bases). Germline CDR1 LGHNA, CDR2 YSLEER. Trimming took 4 bases from V and 5 from J, leaving 11 bases between them. The CDR3 spans 13 residues. The CDR3 coding sequence is TGCGCCAGCAGCCTAGGGGGGGGAACTGAAGCTTTCTTT. It codes for CASSLGGGTEAFF.

In this sample, this clone turned up a few times. The chain uses TRBV7-9 and TRBJ2-7, with D perhaps TRBD2 (5 bases). This CDR3 has 11 amino acids. The V and J ends lost 7 bases and 3 bases respectively, with 7 bases between them. Germline V gene lookup returns CDR1 SEHNR and CDR2 FQNEAQ (reference sequence). The CDR3 DNA reads TGTGCCAGCACCCGGGGCTACGAGCAGTACTTC. It is translated as CASTRGYEQYF. The full variable domain, rest sourced from reference TRBV7-9 and TRBJ2-7, is DTGVSQNPRHKITKRGQNVTFRCDPISEHNRLYWYRQTLGQGPEFLTYFQNEAQLEKSRLLSDRFSAERPKGSFSTLEIQRTEQGDSAMYLCASTRGYEQYFGPGTRLTVT.

The chain uses TRBV29-1 and TRBJ2-5; 9 bases line up with TRBD2. V trimming: 4 bases; J trimming: 1 base; junction bases outside the gene matches: 4. Germline V gives CDR1 SQVTM, CDR2 ANQGSEA. CDR3 length: 14 residues. CDR3 coding DNA: TGCAGCGTTGGAATAGCGGGGGCCCAAGAGACCCAGTACTTC. Its protein product is CSVGIAGAQETQYF.

This chain uses TRBV9 with TRBJ2-5, with 9 bases fitting TRBD1. Germline CDR1 is SGDLS and CDR2 is YYNGEE. V lost 2 bases, J lost 4 bases, and 9 bases stayed unmatched. CDR3 length: 16 amino acids. The CDR3 nucleotides read TGTGCCAGCAGCGTGGACAGGGGCCGGGGGAGAGAGACCCAGTACTTC. Protein: CASSVDRGRGRETQYF.

This chain uses TRBV5-4 with TRBJ1-1, with 9 bases identical to TRBD1. Germline-derived CDR1 and CDR2 are SGHNT and YYREEE (reference sequence). V lost 3 bases to trimming and J lost 5 bases; unmatched junction nucleotides: 8. This CDR3 comprises 15 residues. The CDR3 loop reads CASSSDRGVRTEAFF. CDR3 nucleotides: TGTGCCAGCAGCTCCGACAGGGGGGTTAGGACTGAAGCTTTCTTT.

This chain connects TRBV7-2 to TRBJ2-7; 8 bases match TRBD2. CDR1 is SGHTA and CDR2 is FQGNSA in the germline V gene. The CDR3 spans 15 residues. V shed 4 bases, J shed 2 bases, and the junction held 7 bases outside the gene matches. In nucleotides, the CDR3 is TGTGCCAGCAGCTCCATAGCGGGGACCGCCTACGAGCAGTACTTC. It codes for CASSSIAGTAYEQYF.

This chain joins TRBV5-5 and TRBJ1-1; weak D call: TRBD1 (5 bases). The CDR3 consists of 14 residues. The germline gives CDR1 SGHKS, CDR2 YYEKEE (reference sequence). The V end was cut by 4 bases, the J end by 5 bases, with 15 bases between. The CDR3 nucleotides are TGTGCCAGCAGCCTGGGACCCGAGAGGACTGAAGCTTTCTTT. Its protein is CASSLGPERTEAFF.

The table lists this clone with a count of one. This sequence joins TRBV30 and TRBJ1-6, with 9 bases that match TRBD1. Per the germline V gene, CDR1 is GTSNPN and CDR2 is SVGIG (reference sequence). The CDR3 loop spans 18 amino acids. V was pared by 2 bases and J by 7 bases, with 15 bases of the junction left unmatched. The CDR3 loop is CAWSRSSTGTGNNSPLHF. DNA for the CDR3: TGTGCCTGGAGTCGTTCTTCAACCGGGACAGGGAACAATTCACCCCTCCACTTT.

The table lists this clone with a few counts. The chain links TRBV15 to TRBJ2-3; 13 nucleotides agree with TRBD2. Trimming removed 3 bases from V and 0 bases from J; junction bases left unmatched: 9. The germline V gene encodes CDR1 LNHNV and CDR2 YYDKDF (reference sequence). This CDR3 has 19 residues. In nucleotides, the CDR3 is TGTGCCACCAGCAGCCGACTAGCGGGGGGCGGGACTAGCACAGATACGCAGTATTTT. The encoded protein is CATSSRLAGGGTSTDTQYF.

V is TRBV30 and J is TRBJ2-7, with 7 bases that match TRBD1. CDR3 size: 13 residues. V gave up 1 base and J gave up 3 bases; unmatched junction bases: 3. Germline V gene sequence: CDR1 GTSNPN, CDR2 SVGIG (reference sequence). CDR3 sequence: CAWSAGTVYEQYF. The CDR3 nucleotides are TGTGCCTGGAGTGCCGGGACAGTCTACGAGCAGTACTTC.

The J gene is TRBJ2-1, the V gene TRBV19; D gene unclear. CDR1 and CDR2 from the germline V gene are LNHDA and SQIVND (reference sequence). Deletions cut 5 bases from V and 9 bases from J, with 17 bases between. The CDR3 consists of 14 residues. CDR3 DNA: TGTGCCAGTAGTTGCCAGGTCAATGGGTGTGAGCAGTTCTTC. This codes for CASSCQVNGCEQFF.

The rearrangement joins TRBV29-1 to TRBJ2-7; D may be TRBD2 (6 bases). CDR3 length equals 12 residues. Germline lookup yields CDR1 SQVTM and CDR2 ANQGSEA. The V end was cut by 3 bases, the J end by 4 bases, with 10 bases between. CDR3 region: CSVDGGPYEQYF. DNA for the CDR3: TGCAGCGTTGACGGGGGACCGTACGAGCAGTACTTC.

The genes are TRBV25-1 and TRBJ1-1; the D is unclear. The germline CDR1 and CDR2 sequences are MGHDK and SYGVNS. V lost 1 base and J 4 bases, leaving 7 bases between the germline ends. The CDR3 has 13 amino acids. Here the CDR3 DNA reads TGTGCCAGCAGTGAATTGCAGCGCACTGAAGCTTTCTTT. Residues: CASSELQRTEAFF.